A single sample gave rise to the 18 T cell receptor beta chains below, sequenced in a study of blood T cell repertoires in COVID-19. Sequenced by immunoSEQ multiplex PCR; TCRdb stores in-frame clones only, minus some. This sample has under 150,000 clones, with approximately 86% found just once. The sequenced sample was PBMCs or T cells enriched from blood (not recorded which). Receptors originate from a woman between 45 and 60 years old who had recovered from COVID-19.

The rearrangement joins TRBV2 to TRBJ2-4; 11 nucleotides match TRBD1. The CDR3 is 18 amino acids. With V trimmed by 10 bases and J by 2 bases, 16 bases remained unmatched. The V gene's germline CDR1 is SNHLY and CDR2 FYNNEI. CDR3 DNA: TGTGCCACTTCGGGACAGGGGGGTGTGAGACTATCCAAAAACATTCAGTACTTC. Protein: CATSGQGGVRLSKNIQYF.

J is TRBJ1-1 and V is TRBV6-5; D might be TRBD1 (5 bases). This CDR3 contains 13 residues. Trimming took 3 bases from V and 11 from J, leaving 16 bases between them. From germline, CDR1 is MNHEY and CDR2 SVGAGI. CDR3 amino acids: CASSYIRGWGAFF. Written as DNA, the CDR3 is TGTGCCAGCAGTTATATTAGGGGTTGGGGTGCTTTCTTT.

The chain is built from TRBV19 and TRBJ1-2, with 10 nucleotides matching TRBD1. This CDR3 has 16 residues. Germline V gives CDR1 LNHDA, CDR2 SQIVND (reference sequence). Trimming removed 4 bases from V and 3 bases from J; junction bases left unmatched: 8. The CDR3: CASSKPRTGGDYGYTF. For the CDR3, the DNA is TGTGCCAGTAGTAAACCCCGGACAGGGGGTGACTATGGCTACACCTTC.

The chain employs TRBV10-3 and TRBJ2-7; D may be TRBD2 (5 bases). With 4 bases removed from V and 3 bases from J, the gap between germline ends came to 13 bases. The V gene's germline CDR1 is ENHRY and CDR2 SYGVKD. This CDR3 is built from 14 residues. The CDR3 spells CAISAGEEVYEQYF. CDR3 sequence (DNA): TGTGCCATCAGTGCTGGAGAGGAGGTCTACGAGCAGTACTTC.

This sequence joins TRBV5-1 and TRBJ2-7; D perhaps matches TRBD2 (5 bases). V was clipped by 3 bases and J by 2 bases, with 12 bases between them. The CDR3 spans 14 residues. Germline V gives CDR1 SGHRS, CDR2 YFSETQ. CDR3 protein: CASSSIPGTYEQYF. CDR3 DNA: TGCGCCAGCAGCTCCATTCCGGGGACCTACGAGCAGTACTTC.

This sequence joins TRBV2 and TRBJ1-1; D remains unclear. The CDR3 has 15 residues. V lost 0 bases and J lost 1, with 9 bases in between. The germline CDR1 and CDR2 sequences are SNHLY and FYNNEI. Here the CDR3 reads CASSEASGKNTEAFF. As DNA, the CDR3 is TGTGCCAGCAGTGAAGCGTCCGGGAAGAACACTGAAGCTTTCTTT.

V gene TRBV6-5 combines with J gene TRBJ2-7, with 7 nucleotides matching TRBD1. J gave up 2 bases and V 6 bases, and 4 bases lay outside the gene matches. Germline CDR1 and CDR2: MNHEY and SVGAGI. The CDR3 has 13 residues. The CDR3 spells CASRRQGPYEQYF. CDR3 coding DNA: TGTGCCAGCAGGAGACAGGGCCCCTACGAGCAGTACTTC.

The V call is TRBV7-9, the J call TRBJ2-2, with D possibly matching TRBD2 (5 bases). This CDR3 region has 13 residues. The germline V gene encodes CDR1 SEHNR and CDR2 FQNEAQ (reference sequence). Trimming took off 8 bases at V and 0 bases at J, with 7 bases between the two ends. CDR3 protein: CASPGTNTGELFF. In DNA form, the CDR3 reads TGTGCCAGCCCCGGGACGAACACCGGGGAGCTGTTTTTT.

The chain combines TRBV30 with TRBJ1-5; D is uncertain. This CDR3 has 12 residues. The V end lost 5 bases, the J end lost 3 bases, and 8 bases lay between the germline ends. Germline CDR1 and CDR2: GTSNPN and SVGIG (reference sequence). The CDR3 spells CAWGQVNQPQHF. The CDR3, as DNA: TGTGCCTGGGGGCAGGTCAATCAGCCCCAGCATTTT. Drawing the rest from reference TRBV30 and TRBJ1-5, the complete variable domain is SQTIHQWPATLVQPVGSPLSLECTVEGTSNPNLYWYRQAAGRGLQLLFYSVGIGQISSEVPQNLSASRPQDRQFILSSKKLLLSDSGFYLCAWGQVNQPQHFGDGTRLSIL.

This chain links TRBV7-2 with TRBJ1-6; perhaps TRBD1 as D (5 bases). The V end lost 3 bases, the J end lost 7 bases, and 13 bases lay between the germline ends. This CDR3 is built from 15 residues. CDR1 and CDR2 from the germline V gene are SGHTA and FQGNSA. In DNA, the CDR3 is TGTGCCAGCAGCTTCCCAGGGTCTTTGAATTCACCCCTCCACTTT. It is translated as CASSFPGSLNSPLHF.

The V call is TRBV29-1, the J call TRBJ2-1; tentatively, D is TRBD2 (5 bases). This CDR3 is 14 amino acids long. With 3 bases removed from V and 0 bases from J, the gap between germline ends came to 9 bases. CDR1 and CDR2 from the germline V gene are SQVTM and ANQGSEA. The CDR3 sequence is CSVELGSSYNEQFF. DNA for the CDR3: TGCAGCGTTGAGTTGGGGAGCTCCTACAATGAGCAGTTCTTC.

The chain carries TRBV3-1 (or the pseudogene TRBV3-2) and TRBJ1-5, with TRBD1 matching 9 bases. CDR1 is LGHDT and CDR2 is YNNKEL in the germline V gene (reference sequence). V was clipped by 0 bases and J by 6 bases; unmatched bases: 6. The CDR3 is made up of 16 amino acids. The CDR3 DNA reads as TGTGCCAGCAGCCAAGATCGTTTGGGACAGGGTCAGCCCCAGCATTTT. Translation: CASSQDRLGQGQPQHF.

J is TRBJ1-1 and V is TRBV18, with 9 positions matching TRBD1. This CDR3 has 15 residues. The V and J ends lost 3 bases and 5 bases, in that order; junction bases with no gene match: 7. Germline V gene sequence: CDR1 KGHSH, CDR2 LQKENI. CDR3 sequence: CASSPGQGTWTEAFF. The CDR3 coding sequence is TGTGCCAGCTCACCGGGACAGGGCACATGGACTGAAGCTTTCTTT. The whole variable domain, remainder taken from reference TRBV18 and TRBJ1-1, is NAGVMQNPRHLVRRRGQEARLRCSPMKGHSHVYWYRQLPEEGLKFMVYLQKENIIDESGMPKERFSAEFPKEGPSILRIQQVVRGDSAAYFCASSPGQGTWTEAFFGQGTRLTVV.

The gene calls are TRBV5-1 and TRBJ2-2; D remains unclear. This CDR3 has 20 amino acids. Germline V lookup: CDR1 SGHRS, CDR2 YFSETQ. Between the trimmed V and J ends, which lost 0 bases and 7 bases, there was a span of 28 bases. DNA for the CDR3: TGCGCCAGCAGCTTGGGGAATTTTGGTGGCGGTCTAGACTTGGGCGGGGAGCTGTTTTTT. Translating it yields CASSLGNFGGGLDLGGELFF.

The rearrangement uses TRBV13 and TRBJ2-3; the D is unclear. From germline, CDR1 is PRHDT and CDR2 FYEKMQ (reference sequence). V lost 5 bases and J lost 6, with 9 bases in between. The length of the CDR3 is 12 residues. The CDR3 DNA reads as TGTGCCAGCAGCCCCCTGGGCGATACGCAGTATTTT. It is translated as CASSPLGDTQYF.

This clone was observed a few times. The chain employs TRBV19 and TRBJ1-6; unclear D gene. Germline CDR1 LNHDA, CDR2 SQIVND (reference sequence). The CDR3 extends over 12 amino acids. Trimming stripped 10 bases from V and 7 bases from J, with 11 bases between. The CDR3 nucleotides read TGTGCCACCGGAGAGGGCAATTCACCCCTCCACTTT. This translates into CATGEGNSPLHF.

The CDR3 protein is CASSLGQSGIEAFF. CDR3 DNA: TGTGCCAGCAGCTTGGGCCAATCAGGTATAGAAGCTTTCTTT. The rearrangement links TRBV5-5 to TRBJ1-1; D remains ambiguous. The CDR3 covers 14 residues. CDR1 is SGHKS and CDR2 is YYEKEE in the germline V gene (reference sequence). V shed 0 bases and J shed 8 bases, with 14 bases lying between them.

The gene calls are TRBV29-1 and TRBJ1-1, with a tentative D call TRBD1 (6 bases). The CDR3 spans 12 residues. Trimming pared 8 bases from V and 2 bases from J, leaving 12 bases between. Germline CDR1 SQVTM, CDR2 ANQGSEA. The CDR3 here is CSTKQGNTEAFF. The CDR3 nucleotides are TGCAGCACTAAACAGGGAAACACTGAAGCTTTCTTT.